This record looks at one TCR beta chain sequence and its context. This clone was seen a single time. Its antigen has not been determined. Base qualities are missing; no much larger clone stands one base away. This sample stems from a study of blood T cell dynamics during melanoma immunotherapy (TCRdb year 2020). For the study in its entirety: All patients had metastatic melanoma and were given first-line pembrolizumab or nivolumab plus ipilimumab as standard of care in the United Kingdom. To identify early correlates of response, the study profiled peripheral T cell receptor repertoires in patients with metastatic melanoma before and after one cycle of checkpoint inhibitor therapy. A training cohort was formed from consecutive patients, and a further independent group of patients from the same centre was pooled into an external validation set.

General conclusions and limits of the study: Unlike progressors, patients who went on to achieve disease control showed a bifurcated reorganization of the PBMC repertoire at W3, with either increased clonality or increased diversity. Whether the T cell clones driving repertoire changes were melanoma-specific or reflected general immune activation could not be determined in the study. The relatively small sample size was recognized as a factor that could limit how well the results generalize.

Every bulk PBMC sample was loaded with the same fixed amount of about 0.35 ug of DNA. TCR beta CDR3 sequences were amplified from genomic DNA using the immunoSEQ TCRb Assay kit according to manufacturer instructions. The KAPA Library Quantification Kit for Illumina platforms was used to quantify the pooled libraries by qPCR. Sequencing of the pooled libraries was done on an Illumina NextSeq 500, with clustering at about 0.55-1.2 pM. Processing in the source paper ran as follows. TCR data were analyzed using immunoSEQ ANALYZER and the R LymphoSeq package. A rearrangement efficiency score was calculated as productive divided by the sum of productive and non-productive CDR3 sequences. Clonality was assessed using the Gini coefficient and diversity using the Renyi index at alpha=1, with pairwise comparisons between timepoints within each patient. In LymphoSeq, clonal relatedness was computed with an edit distance of 3 and repertoire similarity was computed with the Bhattacharyya coefficient. To classify response, a linear discriminant analysis based on week-3 changes in clonality and diversity was built using the R MASS and caret packages. TCRdb provides this immuneACCESS table in a form limited to in-frame rearrangements. Some clones are lacking; in checked studies, under half of them reflect an unresolved V gene, and why the rest are absent is not known. V, J and clone size are those of that table, while D and trimming were read from the DNA. The sample has 10,000 or so clones on record, around nine tenths of them singletons. The ten largest clones represent approximately 7.4% of the sample.

The intended sense of this specimen's time point label: pre-treatment baseline. Blood was sampled before treatment (T0) and at week 3 (W3), after the first cycle of checkpoint blockade. Except for a couple of patients with rapid clinical progression, response was assessed 12 weeks after the first infusion by RECIST 1.1; disease control meant complete response, partial response or stable disease. Patients were not eligible if they had prior systemic cancer treatment, concomitant immunosuppressant therapy or synchronous other active malignancies. Bulk PBMC and plasma cell-free DNA were both sequenced for TCR beta so that circulating cells and T cell turnover could be tracked. PBMC were isolated from blood with Lymphoprep and SepMate tubes, followed by red cell lysis. DNA from PBMC and sorted T cell subsets was extracted with QIAamp DNA Blood Mini kits. The CDR3 runs 15 residues from the cysteine to the phenylalanine. Left in the record is the CDR3 DNA by itself, 45 bases read in frame from the first base. Compared with germline, V lacks 0 bases and J lacks 7 bases; bases without a gene match: 5. CDR1 SNHLY and CDR2 FYNNEI are derived from the germline V gene.

Recombination joined TRBV2 with TRBJ2-5; TRBD1 lines up with 10 middle nucleotides. The origin of this receptor is a human donor with melanoma. The source material was blood, sampled from a patient treated with checkpoint blockade. The CDR3 protein sequence reads: CASSEAGTGEGTQYF. The DNA sequence follows: TGTGCCAGCAGTGAAGCCGGGACAGGGGAAGGGACCCAGTACTTC.